The 19 T cell receptor beta chains listed next were all sequenced from one sample in a study of neurological immune-mediated disorders. Each CDR3 protein is one row after TCRdb ran MiXCR on the 5' RACE reads. The sample lists about 59,000 distinct CDR3 sequences, approximately 4% occurring once. The sample was PBMCs. These receptors were obtained from a woman aged 25 to 45 with multiple sclerosis.

This clonotype was observed at least ten times. CDR3 nucleotide sequence: TGCAGTGCTTGGACAGATGGTGCTTCACCCCTCCACTTT. Amino acids: CSAWTDGASPLHF. V is TRBV20-1 and J is TRBJ1-6; D possibly corresponds to TRBD1 (6 bases). The CDR3 has 13 amino acids. V lost 5 bases to trimming and J lost 9 bases, with 14 bases between them. Germline V gene data show CDR1 as DFQATT and CDR2 as SNEGSKA (reference sequence).

This clonotype was counted a few times. The chain combines TRBV20-1 with TRBJ2-5, with 8 bases matching TRBD1. This CDR3 comprises 18 residues. Trimming removed 6 bases from V and 2 bases from J; junction bases left unmatched: 20. Germline V gene lookup returns CDR1 DFQATT and CDR2 SNEGSKA (reference sequence). DNA for the CDR3: TGCAGTGCCGCCAAGCCGGGACAGGCCACTTATGAACAAGAGACCCAGTACTTC. Amino acid sequence: CSAAKPGQATYEQETQYF.

J is TRBJ2-7 and V is TRBV12-5, with a weak D call TRBD1 (6 bases). The CDR3 contains 17 residues. V was cut by 2 bases and J by 3 bases, with 20 bases left in between. Germline CDR1 and CDR2: LGHNT and FRNRAP. CDR3 nucleotide sequence: TGTGCTAGTGGTTTGAGAAAAGGAAAGGGACACTACTACGAGCAGTACTTC. Translating it yields CASGLRKGKGHYYEQYF.

This clonotype was observed many times. The junction departs from germline at one end; a sequencing error may be responsible. The rearrangement links TRBV28 to TRBJ2-7, with 9 bases lining up with TRBD1. This CDR3 contains 13 residues. Germline V lookup: CDR1 MDHEN, CDR2 SYDVKM. The CDR3 loop is CASSRGQGASGRF. Here the CDR3 DNA reads TGTGCCAGCAGTAGGGGACAGGGAGCGTCAGGCAGGTTC. Combining the CDR3 with reference TRBV28 and TRBJ2-7 gives the whole variable domain DVKVTQSSRYLVKRTGEKVFLECVQDMDHENMFWYRQDPGLGLRLIYFSYDVKMKEKGDIPEGYSVSREKKERFSLILESASTNQTSMYLCASSRGQGASGRFGPGTRLTVT.

This clonotype was observed many times. The chain combines TRBV5-1 with TRBJ2-5; D ambiguous. Trimming pared 4 bases from V and 3 bases from J, leaving 16 bases between. The germline V gene encodes CDR1 SGHRS and CDR2 YFSETQ. The CDR3 totals 15 residues. CDR3 DNA: TGCGCCAGCAGCCGAGAAAAGGACGGAGAAGAGACCCAGTACTTC. It codes for CASSREKDGEETQYF. The entire variable domain, with the rest obtained from reference TRBV5-1 and TRBJ2-5, is as follows: KAGVTQTPRYLIKTRGQQVTLSCSPISGHRSVSWYQQTPGQGLQFLFEYFSETQRNKGNFPGRFSGRQFSNSRSEMNVSTLELGDSALYLCASSREKDGEETQYFGPGTRLLVL.

This clonotype was observed at least ten times. The chain carries TRBV5-1 and TRBJ2-2, with 9 bases lining up with TRBD1. The CDR3 has 15 residues. The V and J ends lost 2 bases and 2 bases, in that order; junction bases with no gene match: 1. Per germline, CDR1 SGHRS and CDR2 YFSETQ. CDR3 region: CASSLQGANTGELFF. CDR3 nucleotides: TGCGCCAGCAGCTTACAGGGGGCCAACACCGGGGAGCTGTTTTTT. Full variable domain (remainder filled in from reference TRBV5-1 and TRBJ2-2): KAGVTQTPRYLIKTRGQQVTLSCSPISGHRSVSWYQQTPGQGLQFLFEYFSETQRNKGNFPGRFSGRQFSNSRSEMNVSTLELGDSALYLCASSLQGANTGELFFGEGSRLTVL.

This clonotype showed up many times. The chain employs TRBV12-3 or TRBV12-4 and TRBJ1-1; D may be TRBD1 (5 bases). The CDR3 loop spans 13 amino acids. The V and J ends lost 3 bases and 7 bases respectively, with 12 bases between them. CDR3 DNA sequence: TGTGCCAGCAGTTTCTCAGGGAGCCTTGAAGCTTTCTTT. Protein: CASSFSGSLEAFF.

Many counts were recorded for this clonotype. The V gene is TRBV11-3, the J gene TRBJ2-3; D perhaps matches TRBD1 (6 bases). This CDR3 is built from 14 residues. V shed 2 bases and J shed 6 bases, with 12 bases lying between them. CDR1 and CDR2 (germline): SGHNT, YENEEA. This chain's CDR3 is CASSLQGYADTQYF. Written as DNA, the CDR3 is TGTGCCAGCAGCTTACAGGGGTATGCGGATACGCAGTATTTT.

This clonotype was recorded at least ten times. This chain joins TRBV5-1 and TRBJ1-4, with D unclear. Trimming removed 3 bases from V and 6 bases from J, with 12 bases in between. The CDR3 runs to 14 residues. The germline V gene encodes CDR1 SGHRS and CDR2 YFSETQ. The CDR3 region has the DNA TGCGCCAGCAGCTCCGGAAGGGTGGATGAAAAACTGTTTTTT. Amino acid sequence: CASSSGRVDEKLFF.

This clonotype was seen many times. This chain joins TRBV12-3 or TRBV12-4 and TRBJ2-3; 11 bases map to TRBD2. This CDR3 comprises 17 residues. V dropped 5 bases and J dropped 0; count of bases not matched to a gene: 7. The CDR3 spells CASSTPLAGGSTDTQYF. The CDR3 nucleotides read TGTGCCAGCAGTACCCCCTTAGCGGGAGGGAGCACAGATACGCAGTATTTT.

This clonotype was counted many times. The CDR3 sequence: CSARNSDRGGETQYF. CDR3 bases: TGCAGTGCTAGAAACAGTGACAGGGGCGGCGAGACCCAGTACTTC. The chain has TRBV20-1 and TRBJ2-5, with 8 positions matching TRBD1. The CDR3 runs 15 residues. J was trimmed by 5 bases and V by 2 bases; bases with no gene match: 10. Germline V gene sequence: CDR1 DFQATT, CDR2 SNEGSKA (reference sequence).

This clonotype was counted ten times or more. The chain links TRBV6-2 or TRBV6-3 to TRBJ2-7; perhaps TRBD1 as D (5 bases). CDR1 and CDR2 (germline): MNHEY, SVGEGT. The V end lost 0 bases, the J end lost 4 bases, and 22 bases lay between the germline ends. The CDR3 is made up of 18 amino acids. CDR3 DNA sequence: TGTGCCAGCAGTTACTCGATAGGGTCCGGGCACAGGCCTTACGAGCAGTACTTC. Encoded protein: CASSYSIGSGHRPYEQYF.

About this clonotype: A much larger clonotype is one base distant, so this may be a read error. The chain combines TRBV5-1 with TRBJ2-1; 8 bases line up with TRBD2. CDR3 size: 15 residues. Germline V CDR1 and CDR2: SGHRS, YFSETQ. V lost 4 bases, J lost 1 base, and 4 bases stayed unmatched. The CDR3 nucleotides read TGCGCCAGCAGCGATGGGACTAGATCCTACAATGAGCAGTTCTTC. Translation: CASSDGTRSYNEQFF.

Many counts were recorded for this clonotype. The chain uses TRBV6-5 and TRBJ2-2, with a tentative D call TRBD1 (6 bases). This CDR3 has 13 residues. V lost 5 bases, J lost 3 bases, and 7 bases lay in between. The germline V gene encodes CDR1 MNHEY and CDR2 SVGAGI. CDR3 loop: CASSEGDTGELFF. CDR3 sequence (DNA): TGTGCCAGCAGTGAGGGGGACACCGGGGAGCTGTTTTTT.

This clonotype was counted a few times. The J gene is TRBJ2-3, the V gene TRBV19; D is possibly TRBD1 (5 bases). The V gene's germline CDR1 is LNHDA and CDR2 SQIVND (reference sequence). The V and J ends lost 6 bases and 3 bases respectively, with 19 bases between them. This CDR3 contains 16 residues. The CDR3 reads CASRGLEKGPTDTQYF. CDR3 DNA: TGTGCCAGTAGGGGGCTAGAAAAGGGGCCTACAGATACGCAGTATTTT.

This clonotype was counted many times. The chain employs TRBV5-1 and TRBJ2-1; 14 nucleotides agree with TRBD2. CDR3 size: 14 residues. V was pared by 4 bases and J by 10 bases, with 4 bases of the junction left unmatched. In germline, CDR1 is SGHRS, CDR2 YFSETQ. The CDR3 sequence is CASSAGLAGGEQFF. CDR3 DNA sequence: TGCGCCAGCAGCGCAGGACTAGCGGGGGGAGAGCAGTTCTTC.

The chain couples TRBV24-1 to TRBJ1-2; no reliable D call. The CDR3 has 12 amino acids. V lost 0 bases and J lost 7, with 5 bases in between. The germline CDR1 and CDR2 sequences are KGHDR and SFDVKD. The CDR3 DNA reads TGTGCCACCAGTGATTTGGGACGTGGCTACACCTTC. Amino acids: CATSDLGRGYTF.

This clonotype was seen more than once but under ten times. The V call is TRBV7-6, the J call TRBJ2-5; D is possibly TRBD2 (5 bases). The CDR3 is made up of 14 amino acids. The V end was cut by 7 bases, the J end by 4 bases, with 16 bases between. CDR1 and CDR2 from the germline V gene are SGHVS and FNYEAQ. The CDR3 region has the DNA TGTGCCAGCAAAAGTGTGGAGGTTGGAGAGACCCAGTACTTC. Translated: CASKSVEVGETQYF.

This clonotype was counted only a few times. The CDR3 loop is CATAERVGGYTF. Written as DNA, the CDR3 is TGTGCCACTGCGGAAAGGGTTGGTGGCTACACCTTC. The V gene is TRBV28, the J gene TRBJ1-2; D is undetermined. The ends were cut back, 10 bases at V and 7 bases at J, with 16 bases in the middle. The germline CDR1 and CDR2 sequences are MDHEN and SYDVKM. CDR3 size: 12 residues.